This TCR beta chain was found in a study of blood T cell repertoires in COVID-19. The overall study: The cDNA or gDNA used as material had been derived from T cells, B-cell-depleted T cells, or PBMCs.

Study processing details: From reference gene primer amplification, estimates of nucleated cell counts were derived. Libraries were prepared by immunoSEQ multiplex PCR; TCRdb keeps only in-frame clonotypes and omits some of them. V, J and clone size derive from that table, while D and trimming were established from the DNA sequence. The table records 150,000 or so clones, around 83% of them present only once. Germline-derived CDR1 and CDR2 are LGHDT and YNNKEL (reference sequence). This CDR3 has 16 residues. V was trimmed by 0 bases and J by 5 bases, leaving 13 bases between them. The source material was peripheral blood. This clonotype was obtained from a woman of 80 years or more with acute or convalescent COVID-19. This sequence joins TRBV3-1 (or the pseudogene TRBV3-2) and TRBJ1-4; D not resolved. The CDR3 nucleotides read TGTGCCAGCAGCCAAGACCAACAGCTATTCAATGAAAAACTGTTTTTT. Its translation: CASSQDQQLFNEKLFF.